This T cell receptor beta chain was identified in a study of T cell responses to AZD1222 COVID-19 vaccine. Study outcomes and limitations: Unmutated variant regions are reportedly targeted by nearly half of spike-specific TCRs. When two AZD1222 doses had been given, Spike-specific TCR breadth and depth rose. Clonal diversity may have been underestimated in mostly white British donors.

Of note for this clone: The antigen remains unidentified.

CDR1 and CDR2 from the germline V gene are SGHTA and FQGNSA. This CDR3 comprises 14 residues. V dropped 5 bases and J dropped 1 base, with 11 bases sitting between them. Assay used: immunoSEQ multiplex PCR; TCRdb lists only in-frame clones, some missing. The sample lists under 200,000 clones, approximately 90% occurring once. The sequence was collected from an adult who received the AZD1222 COVID-19 vaccine. The J gene is TRBJ1-1, the V gene TRBV7-2; no reliable D call. The starting material was peripheral blood, obtained 28 days after the second AZD1222 dose. DNA of the CDR3: TGTGCCAGCAGCCTACGGGGAGAGAACACTGAAGCTTTCTTT. It encodes CASSLRGENTEAFF.